The 21 T cell receptor beta chains in this list originate from one sample, sequenced in a study of T cells in localized non-small cell lung cancer. Sequencing was performed with immunoSEQ multiplex PCR; in TCRdb, only in-frame clones are kept and a portion is missing. The sample lists roughly 90,000 clones; approximately 91% were seen once. The specimen was PBMCs, collected before any cancer treatment. The source of these receptors is a woman aged 35-70 years with stage II squamous cell lung carcinoma.

The chain recombines TRBV7-2 with TRBJ1-4; D is undetermined. This CDR3 is 15 amino acids long. Deletions cut 1 base from V and 6 bases from J, with 12 bases between. CDR1 is SGHTA and CDR2 is FQGNSA in the germline V gene. CDR3 in amino acids: CASSLGVREYEKLFF. The CDR3, as DNA: TGTGCCAGCAGCTTAGGGGTTAGGGAATATGAAAAACTGTTTTTT.

This sequence joins TRBV28 and TRBJ1-6, with 7 bases lining up with TRBD1. This CDR3 is 15 amino acids long. J gave up 8 bases and V 4 bases, and 8 bases lay outside the gene matches. Germline loops: CDR1 MDHEN, CDR2 SYDVKM. The DNA of the CDR3 is TGTGCCAGCAGTTCTGTGGGAGGGGGCTATTCACCCCTCCACTTT. Residues: CASSSVGGGYSPLHF.

CDR3 sequence: CASRKTSGPYNEQFF. The CDR3, as DNA: TGCGCCAGCAGGAAGACTAGCGGCCCCTACAATGAGCAGTTCTTC. The gene calls are TRBV10-2 and TRBJ2-1, with TRBD2 identical over 9 bases. The CDR3 length is 15 residues. The germline V gene encodes CDR1 WSHSY and CDR2 SAAADI. The J segment lost 2 bases and the V segment lost 6 bases, leaving 5 bases of the junction unmatched.

The chain links TRBV19 to TRBJ2-1; D uncertain. The germline gives CDR1 LNHDA, CDR2 SQIVND (reference sequence). This CDR3 contains 15 residues. V dropped 4 bases and J dropped 0 bases, with 10 bases sitting between them. The CDR3, as DNA: TGTGCCAGTAGTACCTCCGGGCGCTCCTACAATGAGCAGTTCTTC. It is translated as CASSTSGRSYNEQFF.

The chain employs TRBV19 and TRBJ1-5, with D unresolved. With 1 base removed from V and 4 bases from J, the gap between germline ends came to 14 bases. CDR3 length: 16 residues. CDR1 and CDR2 from the germline V gene are LNHDA and SQIVND (reference sequence). The CDR3 coding sequence is TGTGCCAGTAGTATAGGTCCCCACGCCCCTAATCAGCCCCAGCATTTT. It specifies CASSIGPHAPNQPQHF.

The rearrangement links TRBV11-2 to TRBJ2-1; D unresolved. This CDR3 has 15 amino acids. The V gene lost 0 bases and the J gene lost 0 bases, with 6 bases spanning the gap. The germline CDR1 and CDR2 sequences are SGHAT and FQNNGV. The CDR3 DNA is TGTGCCAGCAGCTTAGACTCGAGCTCCTACAATGAGCAGTTCTTC. It encodes CASSLDSSSYNEQFF. Drawing the rest from reference TRBV11-2 and TRBJ2-1, the complete variable domain is EAGVAQSPRYKIIEKRQSVAFWCNPISGHATLYWYQQILGQGPKLLIQFQNNGVVDDSQLPKDRFSAERLKGVDSTLKIQPAKLEDSAVYLCASSLDSSSYNEQFFGPGTRLTVL.

The genes are TRBV28 and TRBJ1-3; possible D gene TRBD1, 6 bases. This CDR3 spans 15 amino acids. Germline CDR1 is MDHEN and CDR2 is SYDVKM. V was clipped by 6 bases and J by 2 bases, with 14 bases between them. CDR3 loop: CASRRGGSTGNTIYF. CDR3 nucleotides: TGTGCCAGCAGGAGAGGGGGGTCGACTGGAAACACCATATATTTT. The whole variable domain, filled in from reference TRBV28 and TRBJ1-3, reads DVKVTQSSRYLVKRTGEKVFLECVQDMDHENMFWYRQDPGLGLRLIYFSYDVKMKEKGDIPEGYSVSREKKERFSLILESASTNQTSMYLCASRRGGSTGNTIYFGEGSWLTVV.

The rearrangement joins TRBV6-5 to TRBJ1-2; D is possibly TRBD1 (6 bases). The V and J ends lost 2 bases and 3 bases respectively, with 7 bases between them. The CDR3 length is 13 residues. CDR1 is MNHEY and CDR2 is SVGAGI in the germline V gene. The DNA of the CDR3 is TGTGCCAGCAGTTACCAGGGGCACTATGGCTACACCTTC. Encoded protein: CASSYQGHYGYTF.

The sample holds a few counts of this clone. The CDR3 DNA reads TGTGCCAGCAGTGAAGCGCCCAGCCAGTCCTACGAGCAGTACTTC. Protein product: CASSEAPSQSYEQYF. The chain is built from TRBV6-1 and TRBJ2-7, with D uncertain. The germline V and J ends were trimmed by 0 bases and 1 base, with 10 bases remaining between them. This CDR3 is built from 15 residues. Germline V CDR1 and CDR2: MNHNS, SASEGT.

V and J are TRBV2 and TRBJ1-4; no firm D call. The CDR3 is 15 amino acids. V lost 7 bases to trimming and J lost 1 base, with 13 bases between them. Germline V gene data show CDR1 as SNHLY and CDR2 as FYNNEI. Here the CDR3 reads CASNLMGETNEKLFF. As DNA, the CDR3 is TGTGCCAGCAACCTCATGGGAGAAACTAATGAAAAACTGTTTTTT.

The rearrangement uses TRBV10-3 and TRBJ1-1, with D uncertain. This CDR3 contains 15 residues. The germline V gene has CDR1 ENHRY and CDR2 SYGVKD. Between the trimmed V and J ends, which lost 0 bases and 5 bases, there was a span of 13 bases. The DNA for the CDR3 is TGTGCCATCAGTGAGTCGAATGGGTTGAGGACTGAAGCTTTCTTT. Its translation: CAISESNGLRTEAFF.

This rearrangement joins TRBV6-1 to TRBJ1-1; no clear D. The V end lost 1 base, the J end lost 4 bases, and 7 bases lay between the germline ends. The CDR3 is 13 amino acids. CDR1 is MNHNS, CDR2 SASEGT, per germline. This chain's CDR3 is CASSEGTVTEAFF. CDR3 coding DNA: TGTGCCAGCAGTGAAGGTACGGTCACTGAAGCTTTCTTT.

The genes are TRBV27 and TRBJ1-1, with D possibly matching TRBD1 (5 bases). Trimming took 2 bases from V and 0 from J, leaving 19 bases between them. The V gene's germline CDR1 is MNHEY and CDR2 SMNVEV (reference sequence). This CDR3 is built from 18 residues. This CDR3 is CASSLMGYGRGMNTEAFF. The CDR3 DNA follows: TGTGCCAGCAGTTTAATGGGGTACGGGAGGGGTATGAACACTGAAGCTTTCTTT.

V usage is TRBV19 and J usage is TRBJ1-3; D is uncertain. Trimming pared 5 bases from V and 2 bases from J, leaving 7 bases between. The CDR3 sequence is 13 residues long. Germline V lookup: CDR1 LNHDA, CDR2 SQIVND (reference sequence). The CDR3 DNA reads as TGTGCCAGTAGTTCTACGGCTGGAAACACCATATATTTT. It encodes CASSSTAGNTIYF.

V is TRBV5-1 and J is TRBJ1-2, with 8 nucleotides matching TRBD1. The CDR3 has 16 amino acids. J gave up 3 bases and V 4 bases, and 11 bases lay outside the gene matches. Germline lookup yields CDR1 SGHRS and CDR2 YFSETQ. This CDR3 is CASSRGQGVLDYGYTF. The CDR3 DNA follows: TGCGCCAGCAGCCGTGGACAGGGAGTTTTAGACTATGGCTACACCTTC. Full variable domain (rest looked up from reference TRBV5-1 and TRBJ1-2): KAGVTQTPRYLIKTRGQQVTLSCSPISGHRSVSWYQQTPGQGLQFLFEYFSETQRNKGNFPGRFSGRQFSNSRSEMNVSTLELGDSALYLCASSRGQGVLDYGYTFGSGTRLTVV.

A word on this clone: The identical CDR3 is also encoded by other nucleotide sequences in the sample. The CDR3 bases are TGTGCCAGCAGCTTATTGGCGACTACCGAAGCTTTCTTT. Translation gives CASSLLATTEAFF. The V and J genes are TRBV7-9 and TRBJ1-1; no firm D call. Deletions cut 2 bases from V and 8 bases from J, with 12 bases between. The CDR3 contains 13 residues. Germline V gives CDR1 SEHNR, CDR2 FQNEAQ (reference sequence).

V is TRBV27 and J is TRBJ2-7; the match to TRBD1 covers 8 bases. Germline V gives CDR1 MNHEY, CDR2 SMNVEV (reference sequence). V gave up 3 bases and J gave up 4 bases; unmatched junction bases: 5. The CDR3 sequence is 14 residues long. As DNA, the CDR3 is TGTGCCAGCAGTTTGGCCGGACAGGGATACGAGCAGTACTTC. This encodes CASSLAGQGYEQYF.

The rearrangement links TRBV6-1 to TRBJ1-1; D is uncertain. Looked up from germline, CDR1 is MNHNS and CDR2 is SASEGT. The CDR3 contains 17 residues. V dropped 2 bases and J dropped 3 bases, with 19 bases sitting between them. This chain's CDR3 is CASSEIIQWGRDTEAFF. CDR3 DNA sequence: TGTGCCAGCAGTGAAATTATACAATGGGGTCGGGACACTGAAGCTTTCTTT.

The gene calls are TRBV11-2 and TRBJ2-7, with no clear D. Germline loops: CDR1 SGHAT, CDR2 FQNNGV. V was shortened by 1 base and J by 5 bases, with 18 bases between the two germline ends. CDR3 length: 16 amino acids. CDR3 DNA sequence: TGTGCCAGCAGCTTAGTCCCGTACAGAGCCGGCGACGAGCAGTACTTC. Translated: CASSLVPYRAGDEQYF.

This clone occurred a few times. V gene TRBV13 combines with J gene TRBJ2-7; 7 bases fit TRBD2. The CDR3 extends over 17 amino acids. Germline CDR1 is PRHDT and CDR2 is FYEKMQ (reference sequence). Unmatched junction bases numbered 21, after V lost 4 bases and J lost 9 bases. CDR3 in amino acids: CASSSQEEIAGPWGQYF. DNA of the CDR3: TGTGCCAGCAGCTCCCAGGAGGAAATAGCGGGCCCCTGGGGGCAGTACTTC.

The V and J genes are TRBV27 and TRBJ2-3; 9 bases agree with TRBD1. The V segment lost 5 bases and the J segment 0 bases; nucleotides outside the gene matches: 6. The CDR3 has 16 residues. Germline loops: CDR1 MNHEY, CDR2 SMNVEV (reference sequence). The CDR3 loop is CASSLRDRASTDTQYF. The CDR3 coding sequence is TGTGCCAGCAGTCTCCGGGACAGGGCTAGCACAGATACGCAGTATTTT.